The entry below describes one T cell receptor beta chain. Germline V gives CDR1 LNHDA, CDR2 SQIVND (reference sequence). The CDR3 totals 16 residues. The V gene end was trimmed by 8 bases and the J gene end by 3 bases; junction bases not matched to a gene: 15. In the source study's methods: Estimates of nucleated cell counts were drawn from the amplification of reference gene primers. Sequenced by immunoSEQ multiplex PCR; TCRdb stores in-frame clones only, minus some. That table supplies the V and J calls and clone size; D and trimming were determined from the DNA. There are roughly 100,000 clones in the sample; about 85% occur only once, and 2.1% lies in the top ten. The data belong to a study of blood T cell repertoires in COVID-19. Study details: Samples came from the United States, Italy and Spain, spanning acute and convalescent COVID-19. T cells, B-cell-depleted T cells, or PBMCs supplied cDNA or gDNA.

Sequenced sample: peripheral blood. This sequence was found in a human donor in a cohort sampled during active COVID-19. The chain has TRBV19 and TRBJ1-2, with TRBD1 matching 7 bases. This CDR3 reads CASYKGTTGADYGYTF. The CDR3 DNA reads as TGTGCCAGTTACAAGGGGACAACAGGGGCTGACTATGGCTACACCTTC. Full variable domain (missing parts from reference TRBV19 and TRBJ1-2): DGGITQSPKYLFRKEGQNVTLSCEQNLNHDAMYWYRQDPGQGLRLIYYSQIVNDFQKGDIAEGYSVSREKKESFPLTVTSAQKNPTAFYLCASYKGTTGADYGYTFGSGTRLTVV.